A selection of T cell receptor beta chains follows, all from one sample in a study of cytomegalovirus exposure and HLA in healthy donors. Repertoires were generated with immunoSEQ multiplex PCR, while TCRdb's copy carries only in-frame clones and drops some. This table holds 140,000 to 150,000 clones, just over 65% found once. The material sequenced was PBMCs. The receptors shown here come from an older woman in good health and CMV-seronegative. Both conserved end residues are trimmed from each CDR3. Each record gives: V gene, clone size, J gene, CDR3 protein. Not every row has a clone size; where given, it reads once, few, many or a size class.

>TRBV5-6|few|TRBJ1-1
ASSLRTLRYTEAF
>TRBV7-8|NA|TRBJ2-1
ASSFLLVGEGEQF
>TRBV6-5|few|TRBJ1-1
ASSGEVNTEAF
>TRBV5-8|NA|TRBJ1-1
ASSVTDTEAF
>TRBV5-4|NA|TRBJ2-7
ASSLEQGKYEQY
>TRBV15|NA|TRBJ2-1
ATSRERGGQFNEQF
>TRBV11-2|NA|TRBJ2-5
ASSGAGGETQY
>TRBV7-9|NA|TRBJ2-1
ASSFLRGGENEQF
>TRBV6-1|NA|TRBJ2-3
ASSGRVGERLTDTQY
>TRBV19|NA|TRBJ1-2
ASKVRGQGNGYT
>TRBV11-3|NA|TRBJ1-1
ASSLDRDRPEAF
>TRBV7-3|NA|TRBJ2-5
ASSSEYQETQY
>TRBV6-1|NA|TRBJ1-1
ASSEQGRGTEAF
>TRBV19|NA|TRBJ2-3
ASSIGLARGDTQY
>TRBV10-3|NA|TRBJ1-6
AIRAQGGSPLH
>TRBV5-1|NA|TRBJ2-7
ASRPWGSSYEQY
>TRBV4-3|NA|TRBJ1-2
ASSQDRARGLGYT
>TRBV11-3|NA|TRBJ2-3
ASSIQREGTDTQY
>TRBV15|NA|TRBJ2-7
ATSRDRYEQY
>TRBV19|NA|TRBJ1-3
AVSRGQGSGNTIY
>TRBV5-6|NA|TRBJ2-3
ASSLVRGGWDTQY
>TRBV18|NA|TRBJ2-5
ASSLLNRGPQETQY
>TRBV27|NA|TRBJ2-5
ASSLSRGREQY
>TRBV6-5|NA|TRBJ1-2
ASSYDNNYGYT
>TRBV5-1|NA|TRBJ2-5
ASSLGLGTSGGRYQETQY
>TRBV7-2|NA|TRBJ2-5
ASSLAQIGETQY
>TRBV18|few|TRBJ2-6
ASSPPRVSGANVLT
>TRBV5-1|NA|TRBJ1-1
ASSLDVQGLGEAF
>TRBV27|NA|TRBJ1-1
ASSFSGGEAF
>TRBV5-1|few|TRBJ2-5
ASSFGTSGEGETQY
>TRBV10-2|NA|TRBJ1-5
ASSEDRVQPQH
>TRBV5-6|NA|TRBJ2-5
ASSLSDSGEGETQY
>TRBV28|NA|TRBJ2-7
ASSLFVGAREQY
>TRBV7-2|NA|TRBJ2-7
ASSHPPRGIYEQY
>TRBV28|NA|TRBJ2-7
ASSTSGIPYEQY
>TRBV7-7|NA|TRBJ2-1
ASSSDRINEQF
>TRBV11-1|NA|TRBJ2-7
ASSIPTEYEQY
>TRBV29-1|once|TRBJ1-1
SVGQGLGTEAF
>TRBV5-1|few|TRBJ2-5
ASSLGGGVQETQY
>TRBV2|NA|TRBJ2-5
ASSGLAGGQGETQY
>TRBV5-6|NA|TRBJ2-2
ASSLYTGGLTGELF
>TRBV5-1|NA|TRBJ1-2
ASSLVTGNYGYT
>TRBV6-6|NA|TRBJ2-2
ASSPSAGELF
>TRBV6-1|NA|TRBJ2-5
ASSGEGLQETQY
>TRBV5-1|NA|TRBJ2-1
ASSSPRGLAGEREQF
>TRBV6-5|NA|TRBJ1-1
ASSSRGPTEAF
>TRBV10-3|few|TRBJ2-3
AITVGASTDTQY
>TRBV18|NA|TRBJ1-2
ASSPDPGTNYGYT
>TRBV19|once|TRBJ2-3
ASSKTSGGANTQY
>TRBV21-1|NA|TRBJ1-1
ASSPFGQGLPVVTEAF
>TRBV5-1|NA|TRBJ2-7
ASSLVLGQGEQY
>TRBV28|NA|TRBJ1-6
ATQTVSSYNSPLH
>TRBV10-3|once|TRBJ2-7
AISLSGGPYEQY